This passage covers 26 T cell receptor beta chains from one sample sequenced in a study of blood T cell repertoires in COVID-19. TCRdb's table, derived via immunoSEQ multiplex PCR, lists solely in-frame clones and lacks some. This sample has 55,000 to 65,000 clones, with approximately 91% found just once. Sequenced sample: peripheral blood. The receptors originated from a human donor in a cohort sampled during active COVID-19.

The V and J genes are TRBV6-7 and TRBJ2-7, with D tentatively TRBD1 (6 bases). TRBV6-7 has ORF status, its function being uncertain. CDR3 length equals 13 residues. With 7 bases removed from V and 6 bases from J, the gap between germline ends came to 16 bases. The CDR3: CASILQGQPEQYF. The DNA for the CDR3 is TGTGCCAGCATCCTACAGGGACAACCCGAGCAGTACTTC.

The table lists this clone with a count of one. This chain uses TRBV28 with TRBJ2-7; D is ambiguous. The CDR3 has 13 residues. Germline loops: CDR1 MDHEN, CDR2 SYDVKM. Between the trimmed V and J ends, which lost 3 bases and 0 bases, there was a span of 6 bases. CDR3: CASSLEISYEQYF. CDR3 sequence (DNA): TGTGCCAGCAGTTTGGAGATCTCCTACGAGCAGTACTTC.

The chain carries TRBV3-1 (or the pseudogene TRBV3-2) and TRBJ2-5, with 13 positions matching TRBD2. Germline V gene data show CDR1 as LGHDT and CDR2 as YNNKEL (reference sequence). The V gene end was trimmed by 7 bases and the J gene end by 5 bases; junction bases not matched to a gene: 7. CDR3 length: 15 amino acids. CDR3 loop: CASIPGLAGRETQYF. The CDR3 region has the DNA TGTGCCAGCATACCGGGACTAGCGGGAAGGGAGACCCAGTACTTC.

This chain links TRBV19 with TRBJ2-5; 7 bases match TRBD2. From germline, CDR1 is LNHDA and CDR2 SQIVND (reference sequence). The CDR3 sequence is 13 residues long. The V gene end was trimmed by 6 bases and the J gene end by 5 bases; junction bases not matched to a gene: 6. The DNA of the CDR3 is TGTGCCAGTAGGTGGCGGGAGACGGAGACCCAGTACTTC. As protein: CASRWRETETQYF.

The count of this clone is one. V gene TRBV19 combines with J gene TRBJ2-2; D is ambiguous. The CDR3 consists of 15 residues. The V gene lost 6 bases and the J gene lost 2 bases, with 13 bases spanning the gap. The germline gives CDR1 LNHDA, CDR2 SQIVND (reference sequence). This CDR3 reads CASSLVATNTGELFF. The CDR3 DNA is TGTGCCAGTAGCCTGGTGGCGACAAACACCGGGGAGCTGTTTTTT.

The rearrangement joins TRBV5-1 to TRBJ1-2; no clear D. Looked up from germline, CDR1 is SGHRS and CDR2 is YFSETQ. Trimming removed 3 bases at V and 6 bases at J, with 12 bases between. This CDR3 region has 13 residues. The CDR3 region is CASSSRTGDGYTF. The DNA of the CDR3 is TGCGCCAGCAGCTCAAGGACTGGTGATGGCTACACCTTC.

The chain employs TRBV10-3 and TRBJ2-7; D unclear. CDR3 length: 16 amino acids. The ends were cut back, 0 bases at V and 0 bases at J, with 12 bases in the middle. Germline V gene sequence: CDR1 ENHRY, CDR2 SYGVKD. The CDR3 DNA reads as TGTGCCATCAGTGAGTCGCCGTTGAGGAGCTCCTACGAGCAGTACTTC. It is translated as CAISESPLRSSYEQYF.

V gene TRBV6-5 combines with J gene TRBJ2-7; 7 nucleotides align to TRBD2. Germline V gives CDR1 MNHEY, CDR2 SVGAGI. The CDR3 runs to 14 residues. The V gene end was trimmed by 4 bases and the J gene end by 5 bases; junction bases not matched to a gene: 8. The CDR3: CASSLAGRFDEQYF. CDR3 nucleotide sequence: TGTGCCAGCAGTTTAGCGGGCCGATTCGACGAGCAGTACTTC.

The rearrangement uses TRBV18 and TRBJ2-7, with 11 bases that match TRBD2. The CDR3 consists of 18 residues. Per germline, CDR1 KGHSH and CDR2 LQKENI. Trimming removed 3 bases from V and 0 bases from J; junction bases left unmatched: 10. The CDR3: CASSPPPGLAASSYEQYF. The DNA of the CDR3 is TGTGCCAGCTCACCGCCCCCGGGACTAGCGGCTAGCTCCTACGAGCAGTACTTC.

This clone came up a few times. The rearrangement joins TRBV7-9 to TRBJ1-1; D unclear. The germline gives CDR1 SEHNR, CDR2 FQNEAQ (reference sequence). The V and J ends lost 3 bases and 6 bases respectively, with 5 bases between them. The CDR3 is 11 residues long. DNA of the CDR3: TGTGCCAGCAGCTTTCTCTCTGAAGCTTTCTTT. It yields the protein CASSFLSEAFF. The full variable domain, its missing parts supplied by reference TRBV7-9 and TRBJ1-1, is DTGVSQNPRHKITKRGQNVTFRCDPISEHNRLYWYRQTLGQGPEFLTYFQNEAQLEKSRLLSDRFSAERPKGSFSTLEIQRTEQGDSAMYLCASSFLSEAFFGQGTRLTVV.

This sequence joins TRBV7-9 and TRBJ1-1; the match to TRBD1 covers 9 bases. Germline loops: CDR1 SEHNR, CDR2 FQNEAQ (reference sequence). This CDR3 has 14 amino acids. J gave up 5 bases and V 4 bases, and 5 bases lay outside the gene matches. The CDR3 reads CASSSGQGRTEAFF. The CDR3 nucleotides are TGTGCCAGCAGCTCTGGACAGGGGCGGACTGAAGCTTTCTTT.

The chain recombines TRBV27 with TRBJ2-7, with D uncertain. The V and J ends lost 2 bases and 4 bases respectively, with 12 bases between them. The CDR3 covers 14 residues. Germline V gene sequence: CDR1 MNHEY, CDR2 SMNVEV (reference sequence). The CDR3 loop reads CASSLHSKPYEQYF. As DNA, the CDR3 is TGTGCCAGCAGTTTACACTCCAAGCCATACGAGCAGTACTTC.

There are a few counts of this clone. The rearrangement joins TRBV11-2 to TRBJ2-7; the match to TRBD1 covers 8 bases. Unmatched junction bases numbered 5, after V lost 7 bases and J lost 3 bases. The length of the CDR3 is 13 residues. Germline CDR1 SGHAT, CDR2 FQNNGV. The CDR3 DNA sequence: TGTGCCAGCACCCGGACAGGGTACTACGAGCAGTACTTC. Its protein product is CASTRTGYYEQYF.

The chain couples TRBV5-1 to TRBJ2-3; D uncertain. Germline V gene data show CDR1 as SGHRS and CDR2 as YFSETQ. V lost 5 bases to trimming and J lost 2 bases, with 12 bases between them. The CDR3 is made up of 14 amino acids. The CDR3 reads CASSFTTNTDTQYF. Here the CDR3 DNA reads TGCGCCAGCAGTTTTACTACCAACACAGATACGCAGTATTTT.

The chain recombines TRBV19 with TRBJ2-7, with 8 nucleotides matching TRBD2. The CDR3 runs to 15 residues. Germline values: CDR1 LNHDA, CDR2 SQIVND (reference sequence). With V trimmed by 2 bases and J by 7 bases, 10 bases remained unmatched. The DNA of the CDR3 is TGTGCCAGTAGTATATCAGCGGGAGAGGCGAGGGAGCAGTACTTC. Residues: CASSISAGEAREQYF.

The J gene is TRBJ2-2, the V gene TRBV6-6; D might be TRBD1 (5 bases). Between the trimmed V and J ends, which lost 8 bases and 2 bases, there was a span of 12 bases. This CDR3 spans 14 amino acids. The V gene's germline CDR1 is MNHNY and CDR2 SVGAGI (reference sequence). CDR3 nucleotides: TGTGCCAGCGCCAGACAGCTAAACACCGGGGAGCTGTTTTTT. Translating it yields CASARQLNTGELFF.

The DNA of the CDR3 is TGTGCCAGCAGCGTTATTACTAGCGGGAGCCTCAATGAGCAGTTCTTC. It specifies CASSVITSGSLNEQFF. The chain couples TRBV9 to TRBJ2-1, with 11 nucleotides matching TRBD2. Germline V lookup: CDR1 SGDLS, CDR2 YYNGEE. The CDR3 has 16 residues. The V and J ends lost 2 bases and 6 bases, in that order; junction bases with no gene match: 7.

The V gene is TRBV9, the J gene TRBJ1-2, with 9 bases that match TRBD1. Germline CDR1 is SGDLS and CDR2 is YYNGEE. CDR3 length: 20 residues. V lost 6 bases, J lost 8 bases, and 29 bases stayed unmatched. CDR3 loop: CASTTGRGDRVPLSPRGYTF. CDR3 nucleotides: TGTGCCAGCACCACCGGGCGGGGGGACAGGGTCCCCCTCTCCCCTAGGGGCTACACCTTC.

The chain links TRBV27 to TRBJ1-4; no definite D call. V was pared by 3 bases and J by 8 bases, with 16 bases between. The CDR3 totals 15 residues. Germline V CDR1 and CDR2: MNHEY, SMNVEV (reference sequence). CDR3 residues: CASSFSGHLWEKLFF. The CDR3 DNA follows: TGTGCCAGCAGTTTTTCAGGCCACTTGTGGGAAAAACTGTTTTTT.

This clone was counted a single time. The J gene is TRBJ1-5, the V gene TRBV6-5; D gene ambiguous. CDR3 length: 14 amino acids. The V gene lost 6 bases and the J gene lost 2 bases, with 11 bases spanning the gap. From germline, CDR1 is MNHEY and CDR2 SVGAGI. In DNA, the CDR3 is TGTGCCAGCAGCCTATCCTCTGGCAATCAGCCCCAGCATTTT. It translates to CASSLSSGNQPQHF.

This chain connects TRBV7-2 to TRBJ2-7; maybe TRBD1 (6 bases). Trimming removed 3 bases at V and 3 bases at J, with 12 bases between. The CDR3 is made up of 14 amino acids. The germline gives CDR1 SGHTA, CDR2 FQGNSA. The CDR3 loop is CASSFTPQGYEQYF. The CDR3 region has the DNA TGTGCCAGCAGCTTCACCCCACAGGGCTACGAGCAGTACTTC.

The rearrangement uses TRBV6-6 and TRBJ1-2, with D perhaps matching TRBD1 (6 bases). This CDR3 is 15 amino acids long. Trimming took 3 bases from V and 5 from J, leaving 16 bases between them. Germline V CDR1 and CDR2: MNHNY, SVGAGI (reference sequence). The CDR3 protein is CASSYSPGQTYGYTF. The DNA of the CDR3 is TGTGCCAGCAGTTATTCCCCGGGACAAACTTATGGCTACACCTTC.

V and J are TRBV24-1 and TRBJ2-5; D gene uncertain. The germline gives CDR1 KGHDR, CDR2 SFDVKD. The CDR3 is made up of 13 amino acids. The ends were cut back, 6 bases at V and 4 bases at J, with 11 bases in the middle. CDR3 DNA sequence: TGTGCCACCAGTAGCTGGTCGGGAGAGACCCAGTACTTC. Protein: CATSSWSGETQYF.

J is TRBJ2-2 and V is TRBV7-3, with 7 bases matching TRBD2. CDR1 is SGHTA, CDR2 FQGTGA, per germline. CDR3 length: 18 amino acids. V lost 2 bases and J lost 6; bases outside the gene matches: 15. CDR3 region: CASSLSALGGRRAGELFF. The CDR3 nucleotides read TGTGCCAGCAGCTTATCCGCGCTAGGCGGGAGAAGGGCCGGGGAGCTGTTTTTT. Based on the CDR3 plus reference TRBV7-3 and TRBJ2-2, the full variable domain is GAGVSQTPSNKVTEKGKYVELRCDPISGHTALYWYRQSLGQGPEFLIYFQGTGAADDSGLPNDRFFAVRPEGSVSTLKIQRTERGDSAVYLCASSLSALGGRRAGELFFGEGSRLTVL.

The rearrangement uses TRBV3-1 (or the pseudogene TRBV3-2) and TRBJ2-1; 11 nucleotides match TRBD2. Trimming took 6 bases from V and 2 from J; bases not matched to a gene: 12. Germline V gene sequence: CDR1 LGHDT, CDR2 YNNKEL (reference sequence). The CDR3 runs 18 residues. CDR3 sequence: CASSRRLAGRQPYNEQFF. CDR3 bases: TGTGCCAGCAGTCGACGACTAGCGGGACGGCAGCCCTACAATGAGCAGTTCTTC.

This chain connects TRBV19 to TRBJ2-7; 10 positions agree with TRBD1. After removal of 6 bases from V and 4 bases from J, the junction contained 9 bases not matched to a gene. Germline V CDR1 and CDR2: LNHDA, SQIVND (reference sequence). The CDR3 consists of 15 residues. The CDR3 nucleotides are TGTGCCAGTAGCTACCGGGACAGGGGAGGTTACGAGCAGTACTTC. Protein sequence: CASSYRDRGGYEQYF. The complete variable domain, with remaining parts taken from reference TRBV19 and TRBJ2-7, reads DGGITQSPKYLFRKEGQNVTLSCEQNLNHDAMYWYRQDPGQGLRLIYYSQIVNDFQKGDIAEGYSVSREKKESFPLTVTSAQKNPTAFYLCASSYRDRGGYEQYFGPGTRLTVT.